This T cell receptor (beta chain) was documented in a study of blood T cell repertoires in COVID-19. As handled by the study authors: Amplifying reference gene primers gave estimates of nucleated cell counts. Assay: immunoSEQ multiplex PCR; the TCRdb copy retains only in-frame clones and omits some. The V and J calls and the clone size are those of that table, but D and trimming were determined from the DNA. Of roughly 150,000 clones in the sample, around 80% were seen once. The table lists this clone with a count of one. Sample: peripheral blood. The clonotype originates from a man in his 60s with acute or convalescent COVID-19.

In DNA form, the CDR3 reads TGTGCCAGCAGCCGCCGGGGGGGATCGTTCTTAAACACTGAAGCTTTCTTT. Protein: CASSRRGGSFLNTEAFF. This sequence joins TRBV27 and TRBJ1-1; weak D call: TRBD1 (5 bases). Germline V gives CDR1 MNHEY, CDR2 SMNVEV (reference sequence). This CDR3 has 17 amino acids. Deletions cut 6 bases from V and 2 bases from J, with 22 bases between.